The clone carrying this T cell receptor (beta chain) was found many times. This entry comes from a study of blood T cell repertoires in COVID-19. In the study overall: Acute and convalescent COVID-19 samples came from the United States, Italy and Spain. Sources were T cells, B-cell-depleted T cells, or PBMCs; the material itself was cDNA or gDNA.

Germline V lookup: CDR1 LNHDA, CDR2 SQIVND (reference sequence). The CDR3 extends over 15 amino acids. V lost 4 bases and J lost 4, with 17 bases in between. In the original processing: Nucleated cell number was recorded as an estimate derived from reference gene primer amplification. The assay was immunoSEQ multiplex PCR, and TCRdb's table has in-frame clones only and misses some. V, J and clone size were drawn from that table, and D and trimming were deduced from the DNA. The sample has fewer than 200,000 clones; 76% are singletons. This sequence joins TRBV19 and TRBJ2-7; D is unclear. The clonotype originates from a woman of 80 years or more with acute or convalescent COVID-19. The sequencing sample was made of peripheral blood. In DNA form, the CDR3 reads TGTGCCAGTAGTACCCCTCACATAGCTGGGTACGAGCAGTACTTC. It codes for CASSTPHIAGYEQYF.